Presented here are 14 T cell receptor beta chains from one specimen sequenced in a study of CD8 T cells in ankylosing spondylitis. TCRdb recomputed calls from the 5' RACE reads with MiXCR, one row per CDR3 protein. The data contain approximately 300,000 distinct CDR3 sequences, less than 25% of them seen just once; the ten biggest clones take up 3.5%. Sequenced input: blood, either unsorted or a sorted T cell fraction (not recorded which). The receptor set was obtained from a female donor with ankylosing spondylitis or in good health (not recorded which).

This clonotype was detected only a few times. V is TRBV6-2 or TRBV6-3 and J is TRBJ2-1; D not certain. Trimming pared 5 bases from V and 3 bases from J, leaving 11 bases between. The CDR3 has 14 residues. The germline V gene has CDR1 MNHEY and CDR2 SVGEGT. Here the CDR3 DNA reads TGTGCCAGCAGTAAGGGATTGGGCTACAATGAGCAGTTCTTC. This gives the protein CASSKGLGYNEQFF.

Many counts were recorded for this clonotype. The rearrangement links TRBV9 to TRBJ2-2, with D possibly matching TRBD1 (6 bases). This CDR3 is 16 amino acids long. With 0 bases removed from V and 8 bases from J, the gap between germline ends came to 17 bases. Germline CDR1 is SGDLS and CDR2 is YYNGEE. CDR3 sequence: CASSVGGQWERGELFF. The CDR3 DNA reads as TGTGCCAGCAGCGTAGGGGGACAATGGGAGAGAGGGGAGCTGTTTTTT.

The table lists this clonotype with many counts. The J gene is TRBJ2-2, the V gene TRBV20-1, with a possible D match to TRBD2 (6 bases). Germline V gene sequence: CDR1 DFQATT, CDR2 SNEGSKA (reference sequence). V shed 0 bases and J shed 4 bases, with 12 bases lying between them. The CDR3 is made up of 15 amino acids. DNA of the CDR3: TGCAGTGCTAGAGATTGGGATAGCGGCACCGGGGAGCTGTTTTTT. It is translated as CSARDWDSGTGELFF.

This clonotype was picked up many times. V is TRBV9 and J is TRBJ2-1; D may be TRBD1 or TRBD2 (6 bases each). CDR1 and CDR2 from the germline V gene are SGDLS and YYNGEE. V dropped 7 bases and J dropped 8 bases, with 10 bases sitting between them. This CDR3 is built from 11 residues. This CDR3 reads CASGGHYEQFF. CDR3 in DNA: TGTGCCAGCGGGGGGCACTATGAGCAGTTCTTC.

This clonotype was counted between two and nine times. The V gene is TRBV29-1, the J gene TRBJ1-5; tentative D call: TRBD1 (5 bases). The length of the CDR3 is 13 residues. From germline, CDR1 is SQVTM and CDR2 ANQGSEA. Trimming removed 7 bases from V and 2 bases from J, with 12 bases in between. This chain's CDR3 is CSAGGEGNQPQHF. In DNA, the CDR3 is TGCAGCGCCGGGGGTGAGGGCAATCAGCCCCAGCATTTT.

This clonotype was seen only once. The rearrangement links TRBV7-6 to TRBJ2-3; 9 bases agree with TRBD2. Germline V gene lookup returns CDR1 SGHVS and CDR2 FNYEAQ. There are 17 residues in the CDR3. Trimming removed 5 bases from V and 5 bases from J; junction bases left unmatched: 14. The CDR3 region has the DNA TGTGCCAGCAGCCATATTACAAGCGGGAGGTGTGGAGATACGCAGTATTTT. It specifies CASSHITSGRCGDTQYF.

This chain uses TRBV29-1 with TRBJ2-7; the match to TRBD2 covers 11 bases. Germline V gene data show CDR1 as SQVTM and CDR2 as ANQGSEA. There are 16 residues in the CDR3. V was clipped by 5 bases and J by 6 bases; unmatched bases: 15. The CDR3 region has the DNA TGCAGCGTTTTACTCGCGACTAGCGGGGAGGCGCGCGAGCAGTACTTC. It codes for CSVLLATSGEAREQYF.

The chain links TRBV25-1 to TRBJ2-3; 8 nucleotides align to TRBD2. The length of the CDR3 is 16 residues. Looked up from germline, CDR1 is MGHDK and CDR2 is SYGVNS. Trimming took 3 bases from V and 1 from J; bases not matched to a gene: 6. CDR3 protein: CASSDTSGRGTDTQYF. DNA of the CDR3: TGTGCCAGCAGTGATACTAGCGGTAGGGGCACAGATACGCAGTATTTT. The entire variable domain, with the rest obtained from reference TRBV25-1 and TRBJ2-3, is as follows: EADIYQTPRYLVIGTGKKITLECSQTMGHDKMYWYQQDPGMELHLIHYSYGVNSTEKGDLSSESTVSRIRTEHFPLTLESARPSHTSQYLCASSDTSGRGTDTQYFGPGTRLTVL.

This clonotype was seen just once. This sequence joins TRBV7-2 and TRBJ1-6; D is undetermined. The CDR3 has 14 amino acids. V dropped 7 bases and J dropped 5 bases, with 12 bases sitting between them. Germline V gene lookup returns CDR1 SGHTA and CDR2 FQGNSA. CDR3 amino acids: CASTPGYDNSPLHF. The CDR3 coding sequence is TGTGCCAGCACCCCGGGGTATGATAATTCACCCCTCCACTTT.

The chain recombines TRBV27 with TRBJ1-1; 8 bases fit TRBD1. CDR3 length equals 15 residues. Trimming took 3 bases from V and 7 from J; bases not matched to a gene: 10. Germline V gives CDR1 MNHEY, CDR2 SMNVEV (reference sequence). The CDR3 coding sequence is TGTGCCAGCAGTTTTTCGGGGACAGGTGGGATTGAAGCTTTCTTT. This gives the protein CASSFSGTGGIEAFF.

This clonotype was recorded a few times. J is TRBJ1-1 and V is TRBV6-5, with no clear D. The CDR3 has 15 amino acids. Per germline, CDR1 MNHEY and CDR2 SVGAGI. V dropped 2 bases and J dropped 3 bases, with 13 bases sitting between them. In DNA form, the CDR3 reads TGTGCCAGCAGTTACCCGGGCCTCGCGGACACTGAAGCTTTCTTT. This codes for CASSYPGLADTEAFF.

The rearrangement joins TRBV20-1 to TRBJ2-5; TRBD2 matches at 7 bases. The CDR3 loop spans 13 amino acids. With V trimmed by 3 bases and J by 3 bases, 4 bases remained unmatched. CDR1 is DFQATT, CDR2 SNEGSKA, per germline (reference sequence). This CDR3 reads CSARASGKETQYF. The CDR3 bases are TGCAGTGCTAGGGCTAGCGGAAAAGAGACCCAGTACTTC.

The CDR3 protein is CASSWASGRAREQFF. The CDR3 bases are TGTGCCAGCAGTTGGGCTAGCGGGAGGGCCAGGGAGCAGTTCTTC. V and J are TRBV12-3 or TRBV12-4 and TRBJ2-1, with 12 nucleotides matching TRBD2. The V and J ends lost 4 bases and 10 bases, in that order; junction bases with no gene match: 8. This CDR3 region has 15 residues.

This clonotype appeared a few times. The genes are TRBV20-1 and TRBJ2-1, with TRBD2 matching over 7 bases. The germline CDR1 and CDR2 sequences are DFQATT and SNEGSKA (reference sequence). CDR3 length equals 13 residues. V was clipped by 7 bases and J by 4 bases; unmatched bases: 7. The CDR3 DNA is TGCAGTGTAAGCGGGGCGGATTACAATGAGCAGTTCTTC. As protein: CSVSGADYNEQFF.